One TCR beta chain is described in this entry. The data derive from a study of CD39 and CD103 CD8 tumor-infiltrating T cells. Per germline, CDR1 SGHTA and CDR2 FQGTGA. Trimming stripped 5 bases from V and 0 bases from J, with 11 bases between. This CDR3 has 14 residues. CD8+CD4-CD45RA- cells, CCR7-positive or negative, formed the memory CD8 sort. Sequenced by immunoSEQ multiplex PCR; TCRdb stores in-frame clones only, minus some. The sample holds about 17,000 clones, just over 90% seen once. This sequence joins TRBV7-3 and TRBJ2-7, with D hard to call. The sequence came from a human donor with head and neck squamous cell carcinoma. The source material was CD8+ T cells sorted from blood. Subset indicated: total memory CD8 T cells (CD45RA-CCR7+/-) from blood or uninvolved lymph node. CDR3 sequence (DNA): TGTGCCAGCAGCGAGGACCCAAACTCCTACGAGCAGTACTTC. Protein sequence: CASSEDPNSYEQYF.